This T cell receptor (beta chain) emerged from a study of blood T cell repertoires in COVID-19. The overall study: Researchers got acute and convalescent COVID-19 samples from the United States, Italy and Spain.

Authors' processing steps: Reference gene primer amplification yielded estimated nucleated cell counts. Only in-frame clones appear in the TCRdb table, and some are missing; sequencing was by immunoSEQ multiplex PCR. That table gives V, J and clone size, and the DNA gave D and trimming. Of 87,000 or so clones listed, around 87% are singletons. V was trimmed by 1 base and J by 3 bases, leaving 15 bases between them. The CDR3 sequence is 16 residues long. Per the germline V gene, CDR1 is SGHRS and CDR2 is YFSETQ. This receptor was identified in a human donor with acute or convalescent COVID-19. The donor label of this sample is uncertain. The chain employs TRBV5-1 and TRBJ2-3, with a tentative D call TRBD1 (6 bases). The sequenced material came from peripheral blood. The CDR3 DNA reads TGCGCCAGCAGCTTGTGGGGGCAGGTGGGGACAGATACGCAGTATTTT. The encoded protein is CASSLWGQVGTDTQYF.